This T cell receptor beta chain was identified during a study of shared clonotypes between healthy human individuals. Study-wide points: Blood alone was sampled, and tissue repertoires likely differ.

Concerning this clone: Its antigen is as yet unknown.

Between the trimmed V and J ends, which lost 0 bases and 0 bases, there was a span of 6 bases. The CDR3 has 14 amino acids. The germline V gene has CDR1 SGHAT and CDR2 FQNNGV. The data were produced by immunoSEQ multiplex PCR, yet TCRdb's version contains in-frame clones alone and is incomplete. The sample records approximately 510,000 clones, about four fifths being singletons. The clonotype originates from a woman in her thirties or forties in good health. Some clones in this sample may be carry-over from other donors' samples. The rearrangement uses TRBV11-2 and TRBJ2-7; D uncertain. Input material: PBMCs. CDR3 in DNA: TGTGCCAGCAGCTTAGAGCTGAGCTCCTACGAGCAGTACTTC. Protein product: CASSLELSSYEQYF.